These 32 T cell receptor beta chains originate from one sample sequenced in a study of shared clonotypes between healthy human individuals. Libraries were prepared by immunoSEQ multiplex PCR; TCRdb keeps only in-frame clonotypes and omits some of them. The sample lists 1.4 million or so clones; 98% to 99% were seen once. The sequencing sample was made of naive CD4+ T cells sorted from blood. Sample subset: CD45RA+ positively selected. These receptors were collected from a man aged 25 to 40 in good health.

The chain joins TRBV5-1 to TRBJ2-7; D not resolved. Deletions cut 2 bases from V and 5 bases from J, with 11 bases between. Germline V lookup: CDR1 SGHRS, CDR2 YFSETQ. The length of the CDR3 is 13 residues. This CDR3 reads CASSFLGKNEQYF. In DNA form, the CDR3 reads TGCGCCAGCAGCTTTTTGGGGAAAAACGAGCAGTACTTC.

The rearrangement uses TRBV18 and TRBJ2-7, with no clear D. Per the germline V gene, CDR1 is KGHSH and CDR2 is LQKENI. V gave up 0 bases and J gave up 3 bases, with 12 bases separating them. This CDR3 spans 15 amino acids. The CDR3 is CASSPPSQNFYEQYF. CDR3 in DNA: TGTGCCAGCTCACCACCGTCACAGAACTTCTACGAGCAGTACTTC. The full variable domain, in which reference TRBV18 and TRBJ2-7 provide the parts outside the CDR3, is NAGVMQNPRHLVRRRGQEARLRCSPMKGHSHVYWYRQLPEEGLKFMVYLQKENIIDESGMPKERFSAEFPKEGPSILRIQQVVRGDSAAYFCASSPPSQNFYEQYFGPGTRLTVT.

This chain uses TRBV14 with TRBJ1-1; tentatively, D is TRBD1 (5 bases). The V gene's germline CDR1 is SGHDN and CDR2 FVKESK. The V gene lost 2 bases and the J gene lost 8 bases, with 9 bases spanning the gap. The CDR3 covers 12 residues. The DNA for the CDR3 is TGTGCCAGCAGCCAACAGGGAACCGAAGCTTTCTTT. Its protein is CASSQQGTEAFF.

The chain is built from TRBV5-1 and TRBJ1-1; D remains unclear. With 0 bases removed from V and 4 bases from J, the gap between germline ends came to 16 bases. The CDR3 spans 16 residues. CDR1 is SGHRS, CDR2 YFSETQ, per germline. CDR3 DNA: TGCGCCAGCAGCTTGGCCGGTCCCCCGAAGATCACTGAAGCTTTCTTT. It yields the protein CASSLAGPPKITEAFF.

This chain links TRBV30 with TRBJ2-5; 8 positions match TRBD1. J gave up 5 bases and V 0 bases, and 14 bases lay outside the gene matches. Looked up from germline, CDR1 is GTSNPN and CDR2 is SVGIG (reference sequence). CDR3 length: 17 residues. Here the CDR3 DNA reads TGTGCCTGGAGTGTTTCTCAGTTCGGACAGGGATCGGAGACCCAGTACTTC. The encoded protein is CAWSVSQFGQGSETQYF.

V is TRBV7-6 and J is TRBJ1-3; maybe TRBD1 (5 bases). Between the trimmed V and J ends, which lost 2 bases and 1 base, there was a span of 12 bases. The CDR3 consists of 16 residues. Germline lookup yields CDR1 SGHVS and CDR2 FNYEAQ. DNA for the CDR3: TGTGCCAGCAGCTTACAGGGAGCGTGGTCTGGAAACACCATATATTTT. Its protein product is CASSLQGAWSGNTIYF.

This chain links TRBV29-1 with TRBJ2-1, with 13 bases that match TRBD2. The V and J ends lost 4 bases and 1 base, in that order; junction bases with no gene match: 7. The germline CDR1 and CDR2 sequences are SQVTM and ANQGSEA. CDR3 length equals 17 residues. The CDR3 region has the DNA TGCAGCGTTGGACTAGCGGGAGGCAGTAGGTCCTACAATGAGCAGTTCTTC. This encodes CSVGLAGGSRSYNEQFF.

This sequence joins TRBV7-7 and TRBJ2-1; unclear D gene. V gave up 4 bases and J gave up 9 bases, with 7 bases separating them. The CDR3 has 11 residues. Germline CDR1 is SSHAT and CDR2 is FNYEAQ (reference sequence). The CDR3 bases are TGTGCCAGCAGCTCGGGTGGTGAGCAGTTCTTC. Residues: CASSSGGEQFF.

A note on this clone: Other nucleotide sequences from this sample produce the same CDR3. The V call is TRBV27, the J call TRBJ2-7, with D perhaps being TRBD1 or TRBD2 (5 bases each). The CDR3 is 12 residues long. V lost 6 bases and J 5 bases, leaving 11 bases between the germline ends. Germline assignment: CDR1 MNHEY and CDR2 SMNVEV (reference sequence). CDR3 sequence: CASSLRGDEQYF. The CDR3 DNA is TGTGCCAGCAGCCTCCGGGGCGACGAGCAGTACTTC.

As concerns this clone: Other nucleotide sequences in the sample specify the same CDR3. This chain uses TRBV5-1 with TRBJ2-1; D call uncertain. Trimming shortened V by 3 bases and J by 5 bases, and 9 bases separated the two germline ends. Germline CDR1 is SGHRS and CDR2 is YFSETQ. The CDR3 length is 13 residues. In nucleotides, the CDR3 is TGCGCCAGCAGCTCCGGACGAAACAATGAGCAGTTCTTC. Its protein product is CASSSGRNNEQFF.

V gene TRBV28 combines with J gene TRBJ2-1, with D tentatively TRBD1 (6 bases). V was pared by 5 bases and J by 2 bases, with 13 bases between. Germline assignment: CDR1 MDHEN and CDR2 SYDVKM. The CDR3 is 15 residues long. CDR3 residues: CASSLKGETYNEQFF. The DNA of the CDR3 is TGTGCCAGCAGTCTTAAGGGGGAGACCTACAATGAGCAGTTCTTC.

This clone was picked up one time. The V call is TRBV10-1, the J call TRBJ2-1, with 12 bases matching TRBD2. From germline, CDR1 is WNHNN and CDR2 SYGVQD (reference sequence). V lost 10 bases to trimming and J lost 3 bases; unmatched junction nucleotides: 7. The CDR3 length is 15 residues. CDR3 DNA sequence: TGCGCCACCTCACTAGCGGGAGGCCTCTACAATGAGCAGTTCTTC. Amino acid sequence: CATSLAGGLYNEQFF.

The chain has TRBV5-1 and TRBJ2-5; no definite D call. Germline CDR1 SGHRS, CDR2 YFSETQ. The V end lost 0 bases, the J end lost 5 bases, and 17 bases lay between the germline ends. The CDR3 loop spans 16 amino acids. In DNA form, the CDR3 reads TGCGCCAGCAGCTTGGTTCGCCGGACGTCTGTTGAGACCCAGTACTTC. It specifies CASSLVRRTSVETQYF.

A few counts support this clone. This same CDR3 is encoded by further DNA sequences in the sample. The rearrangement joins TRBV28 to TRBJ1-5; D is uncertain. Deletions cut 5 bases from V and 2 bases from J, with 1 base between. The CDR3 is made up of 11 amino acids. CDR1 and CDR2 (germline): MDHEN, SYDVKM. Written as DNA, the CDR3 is TGTGCCAGCAGTGGCAATCAGCCCCAGCATTTT. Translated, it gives CASSGNQPQHF.

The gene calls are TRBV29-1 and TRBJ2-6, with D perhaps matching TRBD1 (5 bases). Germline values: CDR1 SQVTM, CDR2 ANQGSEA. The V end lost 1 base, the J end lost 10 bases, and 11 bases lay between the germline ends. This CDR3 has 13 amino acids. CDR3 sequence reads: CSVEVPGPNVLTF. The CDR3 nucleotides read TGCAGCGTTGAAGTTCCAGGGCCAAACGTCCTGACTTTC.

Here the CDR3 reads CATSRDPGIQSYEQYF. Here the CDR3 DNA reads TGTGCCACCAGCAGAGATCCGGGGATACAATCCTACGAGCAGTACTTC. This rearrangement joins TRBV15 to TRBJ2-7; tentative D call: TRBD2 (5 bases). This CDR3 is 16 amino acids long. Germline V gene sequence: CDR1 LNHNV, CDR2 YYDKDF (reference sequence). Trimming removed 0 bases at V and 1 base at J, with 13 bases between.

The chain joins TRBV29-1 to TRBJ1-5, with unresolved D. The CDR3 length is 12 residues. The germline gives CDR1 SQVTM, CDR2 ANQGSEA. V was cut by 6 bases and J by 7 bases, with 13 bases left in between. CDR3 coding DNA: TGCAGCGTGTCGGACGTCGGGCAGCCCCAGCATTTT. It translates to CSVSDVGQPQHF. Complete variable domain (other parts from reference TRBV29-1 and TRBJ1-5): SAVISQKPSRDICQRGTSLTIQCQVDSQVTMMFWYRQQPGQSLTLIATANQGSEATYESGFVIDKFPISRPNLTFSTLTVSNMSPEDSSIYLCSVSDVGQPQHFGDGTRLSIL.

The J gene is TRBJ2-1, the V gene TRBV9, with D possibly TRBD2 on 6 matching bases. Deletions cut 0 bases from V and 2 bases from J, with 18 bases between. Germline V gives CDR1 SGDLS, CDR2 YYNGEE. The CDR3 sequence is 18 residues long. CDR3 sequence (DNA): TGTGCCAGCAGCGTAGTGGGAGGTGGAGGGCCTACCTACAATGAGCAGTTCTTC. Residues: CASSVVGGGGPTYNEQFF.

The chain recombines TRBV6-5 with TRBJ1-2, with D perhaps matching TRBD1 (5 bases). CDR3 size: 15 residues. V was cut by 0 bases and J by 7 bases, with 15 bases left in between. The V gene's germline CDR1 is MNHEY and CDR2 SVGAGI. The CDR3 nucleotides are TGTGCCAGCAGTTACTCGGCAGGGCCAGCCCCTGGCTACACCTTC. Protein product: CASSYSAGPAPGYTF.

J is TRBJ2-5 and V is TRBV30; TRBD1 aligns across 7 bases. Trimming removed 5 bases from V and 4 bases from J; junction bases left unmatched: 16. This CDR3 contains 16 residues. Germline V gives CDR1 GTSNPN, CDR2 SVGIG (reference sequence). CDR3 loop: CAWARLARGGTETQYF. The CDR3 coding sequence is TGTGCCTGGGCCCGCCTGGCCCGAGGGGGCACAGAGACCCAGTACTTC.

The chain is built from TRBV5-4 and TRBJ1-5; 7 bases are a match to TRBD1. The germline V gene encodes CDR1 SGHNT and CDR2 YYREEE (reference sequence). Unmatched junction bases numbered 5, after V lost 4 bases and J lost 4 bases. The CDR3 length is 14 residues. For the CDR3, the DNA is TGTGCCAGCAGCCGAGACAGGGCTAATCAGCCCCAGCATTTT. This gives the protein CASSRDRANQPQHF.

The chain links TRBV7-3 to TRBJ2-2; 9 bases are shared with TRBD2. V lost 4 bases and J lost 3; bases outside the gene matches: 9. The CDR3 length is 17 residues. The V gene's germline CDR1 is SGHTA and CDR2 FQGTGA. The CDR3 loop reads CASSSHRLAADTGELFF. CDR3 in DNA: TGTGCCAGCAGCTCACACCGACTAGCGGCGGACACCGGGGAGCTGTTTTTT.

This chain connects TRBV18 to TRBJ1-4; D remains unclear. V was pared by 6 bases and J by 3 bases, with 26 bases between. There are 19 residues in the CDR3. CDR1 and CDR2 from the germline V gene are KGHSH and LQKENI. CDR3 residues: CASSTRSAGLIQANEKLFF. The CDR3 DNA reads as TGTGCCAGCTCTACCAGGTCAGCAGGACTTATTCAGGCTAATGAAAAACTGTTTTTT.

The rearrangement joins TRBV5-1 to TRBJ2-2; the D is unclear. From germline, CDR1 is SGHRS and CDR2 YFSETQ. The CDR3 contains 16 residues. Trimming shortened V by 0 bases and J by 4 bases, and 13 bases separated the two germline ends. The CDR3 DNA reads TGCGCCAGCAGCTTGGATCGGTTAGGTAGCACCGGGGAGCTGTTTTTT. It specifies CASSLDRLGSTGELFF.

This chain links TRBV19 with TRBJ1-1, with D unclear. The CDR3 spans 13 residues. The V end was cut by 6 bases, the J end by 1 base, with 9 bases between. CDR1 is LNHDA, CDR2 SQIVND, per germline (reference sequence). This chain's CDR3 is CASSVRGNTEAFF. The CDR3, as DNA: TGTGCCAGTAGCGTACGGGGGAACACTGAAGCTTTCTTT.

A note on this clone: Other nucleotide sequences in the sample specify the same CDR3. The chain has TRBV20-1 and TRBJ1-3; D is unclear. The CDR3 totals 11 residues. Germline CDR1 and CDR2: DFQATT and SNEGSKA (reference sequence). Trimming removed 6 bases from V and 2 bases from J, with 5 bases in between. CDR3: CSARTGNTIYF. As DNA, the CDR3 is TGCAGTGCAAGGACTGGAAACACCATATATTTT.

In DNA, the CDR3 is TGTGCCAGCAGTGAATTGGGGCTAGCGGGAGCGGAGACCCAGTACTTC. Translating it yields CASSELGLAGAETQYF. The rearrangement joins TRBV6-1 to TRBJ2-5, with 10 bases lining up with TRBD2. J was trimmed by 5 bases and V by 2 bases; bases with no gene match: 8. The CDR3 is 16 residues long. Germline V gives CDR1 MNHNS, CDR2 SASEGT.

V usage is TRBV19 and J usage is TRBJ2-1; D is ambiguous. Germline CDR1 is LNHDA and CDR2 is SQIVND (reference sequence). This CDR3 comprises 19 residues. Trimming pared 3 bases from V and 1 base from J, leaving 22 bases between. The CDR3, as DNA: TGTGCCAGTAGTATGAAAGGTCCGGCTCGGCCCGCATCCTACAATGAGCAGTTCTTC. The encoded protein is CASSMKGPARPASYNEQFF. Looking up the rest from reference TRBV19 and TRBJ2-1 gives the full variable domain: DGGITQSPKYLFRKEGQNVTLSCEQNLNHDAMYWYRQDPGQGLRLIYYSQIVNDFQKGDIAEGYSVSREKKESFPLTVTSAQKNPTAFYLCASSMKGPARPASYNEQFFGPGTRLTVL.

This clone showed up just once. CDR3 in DNA: TGCGCCAGCAGTAGGGAAACCACCTCTGGGGCCAACGTCCTGACTTTC. This codes for CASSRETTSGANVLTF. This chain uses TRBV5-1 with TRBJ2-6; D gene ambiguous. V dropped 5 bases and J dropped 0 bases, with 12 bases sitting between them. The CDR3 covers 16 residues. Germline V gives CDR1 SGHRS, CDR2 YFSETQ. Together with reference TRBV5-1 and TRBJ2-6, the CDR3 gives the full variable domain: KAGVTQTPRYLIKTRGQQVTLSCSPISGHRSVSWYQQTPGQGLQFLFEYFSETQRNKGNFPGRFSGRQFSNSRSEMNVSTLELGDSALYLCASSRETTSGANVLTFGAGSRLTVL.

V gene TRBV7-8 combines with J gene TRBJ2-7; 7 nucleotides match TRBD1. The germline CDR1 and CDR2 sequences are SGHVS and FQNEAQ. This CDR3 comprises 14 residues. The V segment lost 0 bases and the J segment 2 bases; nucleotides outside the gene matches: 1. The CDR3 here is CASSLAGQPYEQYF. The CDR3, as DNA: TGTGCCAGCAGCTTAGCGGGACAGCCCTACGAGCAGTACTTC.

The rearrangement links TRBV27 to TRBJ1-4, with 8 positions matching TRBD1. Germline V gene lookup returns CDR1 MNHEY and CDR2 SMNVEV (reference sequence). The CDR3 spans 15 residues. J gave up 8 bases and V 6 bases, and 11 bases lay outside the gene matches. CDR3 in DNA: TGTGCCAGCAGGTCGGACAGGGTGTCTCGAGAAAAACTGTTTTTT. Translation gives CASRSDRVSREKLFF.

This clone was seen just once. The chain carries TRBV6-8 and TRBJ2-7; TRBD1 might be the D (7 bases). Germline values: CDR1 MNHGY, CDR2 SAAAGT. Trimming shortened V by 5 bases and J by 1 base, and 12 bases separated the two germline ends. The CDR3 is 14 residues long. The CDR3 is CASSTRDSSYEQYF. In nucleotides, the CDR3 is TGTGCCAGCAGTACGCGGGACAGTTCCTACGAGCAGTACTTC.